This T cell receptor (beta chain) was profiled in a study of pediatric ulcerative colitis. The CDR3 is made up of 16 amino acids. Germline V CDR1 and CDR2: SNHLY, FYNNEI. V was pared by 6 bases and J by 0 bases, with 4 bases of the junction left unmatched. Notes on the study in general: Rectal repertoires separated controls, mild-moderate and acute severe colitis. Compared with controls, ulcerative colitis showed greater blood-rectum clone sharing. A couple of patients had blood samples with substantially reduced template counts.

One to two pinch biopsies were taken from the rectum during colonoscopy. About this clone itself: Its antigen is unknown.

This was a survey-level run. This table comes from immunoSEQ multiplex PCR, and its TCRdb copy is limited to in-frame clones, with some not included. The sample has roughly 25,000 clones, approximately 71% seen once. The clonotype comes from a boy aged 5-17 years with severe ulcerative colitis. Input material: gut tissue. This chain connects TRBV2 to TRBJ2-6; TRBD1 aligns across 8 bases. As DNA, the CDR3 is TGTGCCAGCAGCCTCACAGGGGGCTCTGGGGCCAACGTCCTGACTTTC. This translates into CASSLTGGSGANVLTF.